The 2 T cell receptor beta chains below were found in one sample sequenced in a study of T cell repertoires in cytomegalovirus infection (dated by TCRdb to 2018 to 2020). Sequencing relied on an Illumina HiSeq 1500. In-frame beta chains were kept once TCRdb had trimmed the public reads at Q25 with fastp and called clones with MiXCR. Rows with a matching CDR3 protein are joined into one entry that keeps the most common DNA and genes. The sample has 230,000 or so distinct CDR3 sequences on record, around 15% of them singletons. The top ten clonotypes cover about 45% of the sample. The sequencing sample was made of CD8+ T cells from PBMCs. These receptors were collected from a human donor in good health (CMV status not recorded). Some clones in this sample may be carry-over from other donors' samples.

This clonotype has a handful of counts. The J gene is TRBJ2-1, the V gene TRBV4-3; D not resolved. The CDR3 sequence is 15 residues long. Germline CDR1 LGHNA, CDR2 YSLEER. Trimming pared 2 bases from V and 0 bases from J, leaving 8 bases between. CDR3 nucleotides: TGCGCCAGCAGCCAAACACGTGACTCCTACAATGAGCAGTTCTTC. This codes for CASSQTRDSYNEQFF.

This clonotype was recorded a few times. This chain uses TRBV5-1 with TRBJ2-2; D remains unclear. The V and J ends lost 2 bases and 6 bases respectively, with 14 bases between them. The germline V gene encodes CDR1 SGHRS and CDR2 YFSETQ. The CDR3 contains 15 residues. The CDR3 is CASSFFNVFSGELFF. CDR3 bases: TGCGCCAGCAGCTTTTTCAACGTATTCTCCGGGGAGCTGTTTTTT.